This entry features one T cell receptor beta chain sequence. Assay: immunoSEQ multiplex PCR; the TCRdb copy retains only in-frame clones and omits some. In the table there are 250,000 to 300,000 clones, 86% of which are singletons. V trimming: 4 bases; J trimming: 6 bases; junction bases outside the gene matches: 5. Germline lookup yields CDR1 SGDLS and CDR2 YYNGEE. This CDR3 is built from 14 residues. This entry belongs to a study of blood T cell repertoires in COVID-19. For the study at large: Samples representing acute and convalescent COVID-19 were sourced from the United States, Italy and Spain.

Sequencing was performed on peripheral blood. This TCR was sampled from a woman aged 70-85 years with COVID-19, enrolled during active disease. The genes are TRBV9 and TRBJ2-2; TRBD1 aligns across 8 bases. The CDR3 is CASSFQGASGELFF. The CDR3 DNA is TGTGCCAGCAGCTTCCAGGGGGCTTCCGGGGAGCTGTTTTTT.